The clone carrying this T cell receptor (delta chain) was seen more than once but under ten times. CDR3 length: 18 amino acids. The germline gives CDR1 NSMFDY, CDR2 ISSIKDK. Unmatched junction bases numbered 15, after V lost 2 bases and J lost 0 bases. The data are from a study of gamma-delta T cells after stem cell transplantation. TCRdb called clones from the RT-PCR reads again using CATT. The repertoire holds about 3,500 delta-chain clones, about 12% seen once, with under 3.5% in the top ten. V is TRAV29/DV5 and J is TRDJ1, with 8 bases identical to TRDD3. The sequenced material came from gamma-delta T cells. This TCR was sampled from a human donor. It is not recorded whose cells these are; they may come from a transplant donor. CDR3 loop: CAARMGSAGGKYTDKLIF. As DNA, the CDR3 is TGTGCAGCAAGGATGGGCTCGGCTGGGGGAAAGTACACCGATAAACTCATCTTT.